This entry lists 17 T cell receptor beta chains sequenced from one sample in a study of cytomegalovirus exposure and HLA in healthy donors. It was with 60 Vbeta and 13 Jbeta primers that the PCR ran. The table came from immunoSEQ multiplex PCR; TCRdb's copy has only in-frame clones and leaves some out. Among about 92,000 clones listed, approximately 84% were seen once. The sample consisted of PBMCs. These receptors were collected from a girl aged 2 to 10 in good health and CMV-seropositive.

The V call is TRBV4-2, the J call TRBJ2-3; D might be TRBD2 (5 bases). The CDR3 extends over 14 amino acids. The V and J ends lost 5 bases and 0 bases respectively, with 9 bases between them. Looked up from germline, CDR1 is LGHNA and CDR2 is YNFKEQ. DNA for the CDR3: TGTGCCAGCAGCGGAGGTTTCAGCACAGATACGCAGTATTTT. This encodes CASSGGFSTDTQYF.

For this clone: The DNA is left out, because the CDR3 cannot be placed on it with certainty; the CDR3 is given as TCRdb lists it. The V and J genes are TRBV28 and TRBJ2-7; the table calls TRBD2, which could not be checked here. The CDR3 contains 12 residues when both ends are counted. Germline V gene sequence: CDR1 MDHEN, CDR2 SYDVKM. This CDR3 is CASSLRVGSGTF.

This sequence joins TRBV29-1 and TRBJ2-1; 8 positions match TRBD2. CDR1 is SQVTM and CDR2 is ANQGSEA in the germline V gene. The CDR3 is 15 residues long. V lost 3 bases to trimming and J lost 4 bases; unmatched junction nucleotides: 8. The DNA for the CDR3 is TGCAGCGTTGAGGTTTCTAGCGGGCTGTACAATGAGCAGTTCTTC. It encodes CSVEVSSGLYNEQFF.

The chain couples TRBV12-5 to TRBJ2-7; 7 positions agree with TRBD1. The CDR3 is 12 amino acids. Unmatched junction bases numbered 7, after V lost 3 bases and J lost 11 bases. CDR1 is LGHNT and CDR2 is FRNRAP in the germline V gene. Written as DNA, the CDR3 is TGTGCTAGTGGTTTTGATGGGACAGAGAAGTACTTC. It specifies CASGFDGTEKYF.

This chain connects TRBV29-1 to TRBJ1-1; D is perhaps TRBD1 (6 bases). CDR1 and CDR2 (germline): SQVTM, ANQGSEA. The CDR3 consists of 12 residues. Trimming shortened V by 6 bases and J by 7 bases, and 15 bases separated the two germline ends. CDR3 coding DNA: TGCAGCGTCCAACAGGGAGCTTTTGAAGCTTTCTTT. Protein: CSVQQGAFEAFF.

The rearrangement links TRBV5-1 to TRBJ2-7; D may be TRBD1 (5 bases). Between the trimmed V and J ends, which lost 0 bases and 3 bases, there was a span of 16 bases. Germline lookup yields CDR1 SGHRS and CDR2 YFSETQ. This CDR3 contains 16 residues. The DNA for the CDR3 is TGCGCCAGCAGCTTGGTGTCATGGGGCGGCCACTACGAGCAGTACTTC. Protein sequence: CASSLVSWGGHYEQYF.

V usage is TRBV18 and J usage is TRBJ2-1; 13 nucleotides line up with TRBD2. Germline trimming cut 5 bases from V and 6 bases from J; bases unmatched to any gene: 4. Germline loops: CDR1 KGHSH, CDR2 LQKENI. CDR3 length equals 15 residues. The CDR3 loop is CASSGLAGVSNEQFF. DNA for the CDR3: TGTGCCAGCTCAGGACTAGCGGGAGTATCCAATGAGCAGTTCTTC.

V usage is TRBV18 and J usage is TRBJ2-3; 7 bases agree with TRBD1. The CDR3 totals 15 residues. V gave up 3 bases and J gave up 5 bases; unmatched junction bases: 8. In germline, CDR1 is KGHSH, CDR2 LQKENI. CDR3 sequence: CASSPIGQAGDTQYF. The CDR3 coding sequence is TGTGCCAGCTCACCCATCGGACAGGCGGGAGATACGCAGTATTTT.

The chain couples TRBV6-1 to TRBJ1-5; D is perhaps TRBD1 (5 bases). The ends were cut back, 2 bases at V and 5 bases at J, with 10 bases in the middle. The CDR3 is 14 amino acids. CDR1 and CDR2 from the germline V gene are MNHNS and SASEGT. This CDR3 reads CASSEQGPHQPQHF. The CDR3 DNA reads TGTGCCAGCAGTGAACAGGGTCCCCATCAGCCCCAGCATTTT.

The chain uses TRBV6-5 and TRBJ1-2; the match to TRBD1 covers 7 bases. The germline CDR1 and CDR2 sequences are MNHEY and SVGAGI. This CDR3 comprises 14 residues. J was trimmed by 9 bases and V by 4 bases; bases with no gene match: 11. CDR3 in amino acids: CASSSATGTIRYTF. For the CDR3, the DNA is TGTGCCAGCAGTTCTGCGACAGGGACAATCCGCTACACCTTC.

V and J are TRBV10-2 and TRBJ1-5, with 7 bases aligning to TRBD1. The junction had 6 bases not matched to a gene; V was cut back by 5 bases and J by 5 bases. CDR3 length equals 14 residues. CDR1 is WSHSY, CDR2 SAAADI, per germline. In DNA, the CDR3 is TGCGCCAGCAGTTGGACAGGATACGATCAGCCCCAGCATTTT. Its translation: CASSWTGYDQPQHF.

This rearrangement joins TRBV29-1 to TRBJ2-1; 8 positions agree with TRBD1. Germline lookup yields CDR1 SQVTM and CDR2 ANQGSEA. The CDR3 is made up of 14 amino acids. V lost 4 bases, J lost 4 bases, and 6 bases stayed unmatched. The CDR3 nucleotides are TGCAGCGTTGTTCGGGACAGGATTTACAATGAGCAGTTCTTC. Translating gives CSVVRDRIYNEQFF.

This chain uses TRBV19 with TRBJ2-7; TRBD1 matches at 10 bases. The CDR3 length is 14 residues. V dropped 5 bases and J dropped 6; count of bases not matched to a gene: 7. Germline V CDR1 and CDR2: LNHDA, SQIVND (reference sequence). For the CDR3, the DNA is TGTGCCAGTAGTTCAGGGACAGGGGCAGCCGAGCAGTACTTC. Amino acid sequence: CASSSGTGAAEQYF. Drawing the rest from reference TRBV19 and TRBJ2-7, the complete variable domain is DGGITQSPKYLFRKEGQNVTLSCEQNLNHDAMYWYRQDPGQGLRLIYYSQIVNDFQKGDIAEGYSVSREKKESFPLTVTSAQKNPTAFYLCASSSGTGAAEQYFGPGTRLTVT.

The rearrangement joins TRBV28 to TRBJ1-4; 7 positions agree with TRBD1. Germline CDR1 and CDR2: MDHEN and SYDVKM. Trimming removed 5 bases from V and 13 bases from J; junction bases left unmatched: 4. The CDR3 is made up of 11 amino acids. The CDR3 sequence: CASSRQGLLFF. In DNA form, the CDR3 reads TGTGCCAGCAGTCGACAGGGTCTACTGTTTTTT.

The chain employs TRBV7-9 and TRBJ1-5; no clear D. The germline gives CDR1 SEHNR, CDR2 FQNEAQ (reference sequence). V lost 5 bases, J lost 10 bases, and 12 bases lay in between. CDR3 length equals 12 residues. CDR3 sequence: CASSPGEGPQHF. The CDR3 nucleotides are TGTGCCAGCAGCCCCGGAGAAGGTCCCCAGCATTTT. Using reference TRBV7-9 and TRBJ1-5 for the parts outside the CDR3, the full variable domain is DTGVSQNPRHKITKRGQNVTFRCDPISEHNRLYWYRQTLGQGPEFLTYFQNEAQLEKSRLLSDRFSAERPKGSFSTLEIQRTEQGDSAMYLCASSPGEGPQHFGDGTRLSIL.

J is TRBJ1-3 and V is TRBV18; TRBD1 matches at 10 bases. After removal of 5 bases from V and 4 bases from J, the junction contained 5 bases not matched to a gene. The CDR3 spans 15 residues. Germline CDR1 and CDR2: KGHSH and LQKENI. CDR3 DNA sequence: TGTGCCAGCTCAAAGACAGGGGGCGGCGGAAACACCATATATTTT. Protein sequence: CASSKTGGGGNTIYF.

The gene calls are TRBV9 and TRBJ2-1; 8 bases map to TRBD2. Germline assignment: CDR1 SGDLS and CDR2 YYNGEE. CDR3 size: 15 residues. Losses at the gene ends were 4 bases for V and 5 bases for J; bases not matched to a gene: 8. The CDR3: CASSPGSSGNNEQFF. Here the CDR3 DNA reads TGTGCCAGCAGCCCCGGGAGTAGCGGGAACAATGAGCAGTTCTTC. Looking up the rest from reference TRBV9 and TRBJ2-1 gives the full variable domain: DSGVTQTPKHLITATGQRVTLRCSPRSGDLSVYWYQQSLDQGLQFLIQYYNGEERAKGNILERFSAQQFPDLHSELNLSSLELGDSALYFCASSPGSSGNNEQFFGPGTRLTVL.